These 28 T cell receptor beta chains were sequenced from one sample in a study of T cells in Graves' hyperthyroidism and ophthalmopathy. There were TCR beta CDR3 regions amplified from RNA transcripts. First-round RT-PCR with HTBI primers amplified the TCR CDR3 region. Each CDR3 protein gets one entry after TCRdb re-called the multiplex PCR reads with MiXCR. Of over 250,000 distinct CDR3 sequences in the sample, around 25% were seen once. The sample comprised blood. These receptors came from a middle-aged man with Graves' hyperthyroidism that later progressed to Graves' ophthalmopathy.

This clonotype has ten or more counts. The chain is built from TRBV28 and TRBJ1-2, with D possibly being TRBD1 (6 bases). The CDR3 consists of 13 residues. V gave up 3 bases and J gave up 8 bases, with 13 bases separating them. CDR1 is MDHEN and CDR2 is SYDVKM in the germline V gene. The CDR3 DNA reads as TGTGCCAGCAGTTTTAACGGGGGCCAAGGCTACACCTTC. This codes for CASSFNGGQGYTF.

Many counts were recorded for this clonotype. V usage is TRBV27 and J usage is TRBJ1-2, with TRBD1 matching over 7 bases. The trim removed 8 bases at V and 8 bases at J, leaving 14 bases unmatched. Germline V gene lookup returns CDR1 MNHEY and CDR2 SMNVEV (reference sequence). The CDR3 covers 14 residues. CDR3 sequence reads: CASAQAGGWVGYTF. The CDR3 DNA reads TGTGCCAGCGCTCAGGCAGGGGGTTGGGTCGGCTACACCTTC.

This clonotype was seen ten or more times. The V call is TRBV19, the J call TRBJ2-7, with 9 bases identical to TRBD1. The CDR3 covers 15 residues. Germline V gene data show CDR1 as LNHDA and CDR2 as SQIVND (reference sequence). The V and J ends lost 6 bases and 2 bases, in that order; junction bases with no gene match: 8. CDR3 loop: CASRSTGGSTYEQYF. The CDR3 coding sequence is TGTGCCAGTAGATCCACAGGGGGCTCCACCTACGAGCAGTACTTC.

This clonotype was counted between two and nine times. The chain carries TRBV11-2 and TRBJ1-5, with 7 bases matching TRBD1. CDR1 SGHAT and CDR2 FQNNGV come from the germline V gene. J gave up 5 bases and V 3 bases, and 1 base lay outside the gene matches. The CDR3 runs to 13 residues. CDR3 sequence: CASSFTGDQPQHF. In nucleotides, the CDR3 is TGTGCCAGCAGCTTTACAGGGGATCAGCCCCAGCATTTT.

On this clonotype: A read error is possible here, since a much larger clone lies one base away. This rearrangement joins TRBV11-2 to TRBJ1-6; D is perhaps TRBD1 (6 bases). CDR3 size: 15 residues. In germline, CDR1 is SGHAT, CDR2 FQNNGV. CDR3 protein: CASRLEGRGNSPLHF. CDR3 DNA sequence: TGTGCCAGCAGGTTAGAGGGCAGGGGTAATTCACCCCTCCACTTT.

This clonotype has just a few counts. The chain carries TRBV12-3 or TRBV12-4 and TRBJ1-1; perhaps TRBD1 as D (6 bases). The CDR3 has 13 residues. Trimming took 4 bases from V and 5 from J, leaving 11 bases between them. CDR3: CASSYGTYTEAFF. The CDR3 DNA sequence: TGTGCCAGCAGTTACGGGACATATACTGAAGCTTTCTTT.

This clonotype was observed at least ten times. The chain recombines TRBV24-1 with TRBJ1-2; TRBD1 aligns across 7 bases. V lost 4 bases, J lost 3 bases, and 10 bases stayed unmatched. The CDR3 is 16 residues long. CDR1 is KGHDR and CDR2 is SFDVKD in the germline V gene. CDR3 protein: CATSESTGEAYYGYTF. CDR3 nucleotide sequence: TGTGCCACCAGTGAGTCCACAGGGGAGGCATACTATGGCTACACCTTC.

This clonotype was recorded a few times. This sequence may be a read error, since a much larger clone differs from it by one base. J is TRBJ2-7 and V is TRBV29-1; no clear D. CDR3 length: 12 amino acids. The germline gives CDR1 SQVTM, CDR2 ANQGSEA. The CDR3 loop is CNGLAASYEQYF. DNA of the CDR3: TGCAACGGTTTGGCCGCATCCTACGAGCAGTACTTC.

In its sample, this clonotype was seen many times. The chain is built from TRBV24-1 and TRBJ2-7; 8 bases agree with TRBD2. The CDR3 runs 15 residues. Looked up from germline, CDR1 is KGHDR and CDR2 is SFDVKD. V lost 3 bases, J lost 2 bases, and 5 bases stayed unmatched. The CDR3 DNA reads TGTGCCACCAGTGATAGAGCGGGAGCGACCTACGAGCAGTACTTC. Its translation: CATSDRAGATYEQYF.

This clonotype has at least ten counts. The chain has TRBV29-1 and TRBJ2-7; no firm D call. This CDR3 contains 13 residues. V was trimmed by 7 bases and J by 6 bases, leaving 19 bases between them. The germline V gene encodes CDR1 SQVTM and CDR2 ANQGSEA. The CDR3 DNA reads TGCAGCGCCGGAGAGGACCGAAGGGTCGAGCAGTACTTC. This codes for CSAGEDRRVEQYF.

This clonotype was found many times. This rearrangement joins TRBV12-3 or TRBV12-4 to TRBJ2-1; 12 bases agree with TRBD2. The CDR3 contains 15 residues. V shed 2 bases and J 5 bases; nucleotides not matched to a gene: 1. This CDR3 is CASSLRTSGNNEQFF. The CDR3 nucleotides read TGTGCCAGCAGTTTAAGGACTAGCGGGAACAATGAGCAGTTCTTC.

This clonotype was counted ten times or more. The V gene is TRBV6-1, the J gene TRBJ1-6; D is ambiguous. CDR3 length: 13 residues. Germline V lookup: CDR1 MNHNS, CDR2 SASEGT. V dropped 6 bases and J dropped 7 bases, with 10 bases sitting between them. CDR3 sequence (DNA): TGTGCCAGCAGACCTGGGTCAAATTCACCCCTCCACTTT. This sequence encodes CASRPGSNSPLHF.

This clonotype was detected many times. V usage is TRBV12-3 or TRBV12-4 and J usage is TRBJ1-5; D remains unclear. The CDR3 loop spans 13 amino acids. V lost 6 bases, J lost 0 bases, and 6 bases lay in between. The CDR3 is CASRDLSNQPQHF. The CDR3 bases are TGTGCCAGCAGAGACCTTAGCAATCAGCCCCAGCATTTT.

This clonotype was found many times. The rearrangement uses TRBV28 and TRBJ2-4; perhaps TRBD2 as D (5 bases). Trimming took off 6 bases at V and 5 bases at J, with 14 bases between the two ends. Germline V CDR1 and CDR2: MDHEN, SYDVKM. This CDR3 is 14 amino acids long. This chain's CDR3 is CASRDGGPQNIQYF. CDR3 nucleotide sequence: TGTGCCAGCAGGGACGGAGGACCCCAAAACATTCAGTACTTC. Drawing the rest from reference TRBV28 and TRBJ2-4, the complete variable domain is DVKVTQSSRYLVKRTGEKVFLECVQDMDHENMFWYRQDPGLGLRLIYFSYDVKMKEKGDIPEGYSVSREKKERFSLILESASTNQTSMYLCASRDGGPQNIQYFGAGTRLSVL.

This clonotype occurred many times. The rearrangement links TRBV5-1 to TRBJ1-1; no firm D call. The ends were cut back, 4 bases at V and 2 bases at J, with 12 bases in the middle. The CDR3 spans 14 residues. Looked up from germline, CDR1 is SGHRS and CDR2 is YFSETQ. The CDR3 DNA reads as TGCGCCAGCAGCGGGCTGGTGGGTAACACTGAAGCTTTCTTT. It specifies CASSGLVGNTEAFF.

Regarding this clonotype: The conserved phenylalanine or tryptophan normally closing the CDR3 is absent here, so this likely arose from a read error. The chain links TRBV4-1 to TRBJ2-5, with 9 bases that match TRBD2. This CDR3 is built from 17 residues. The V segment lost 1 base and the J segment 4 bases; nucleotides outside the gene matches: 10. Germline V gene sequence: CDR1 MGHRA, CDR2 YSYEKL. This CDR3 reads CASSQGGIAGELETQYL. Written as DNA, the CDR3 is TGCGCCAGCAGCCAAGGCGGGATAGCGGGAGAGTTAGAGACCCAGTACCTT.

The V gene is TRBV6-2 or TRBV6-3, the J gene TRBJ2-5, with a possible D match to TRBD1 (6 bases). The V and J ends lost 3 bases and 5 bases respectively, with 25 bases between them. The CDR3 consists of 18 residues. Germline assignment: CDR1 MNHEY and CDR2 SVGEGT. CDR3 amino acids: CASSYQQDKDGTRETQYF. CDR3 coding DNA: TGTGCCAGCAGTTATCAGCAAGACAAGGACGGGACAAGGGAGACCCAGTACTTC.

In its sample, this clonotype was seen many times. The chain couples TRBV12-3 or TRBV12-4 to TRBJ1-2; D is unclear. With 5 bases removed from V and 6 bases from J, the gap between germline ends came to 19 bases. This CDR3 spans 15 amino acids. The CDR3 DNA reads as TGTGCCAGCAGTCCAGCACCCCCGACGGTCCATGGCTACACCTTC. Its protein is CASSPAPPTVHGYTF.

This clonotype came up many times. The chain recombines TRBV28 with TRBJ2-5; TRBD2 matches 14 bases. The CDR3 is 15 amino acids. V lost 6 bases and J lost 5; bases outside the gene matches: 5. CDR1 and CDR2 (germline): MDHEN, SYDVKM. The CDR3 sequence is CASRTSGRVGETQYF. The DNA for the CDR3 is TGTGCCAGCAGGACTAGCGGGAGGGTAGGGGAGACCCAGTACTTC.

This clonotype was recorded many times. The chain links TRBV9 to TRBJ1-1; a possible D gene is TRBD1 (5 bases). Germline loops: CDR1 SGDLS, CDR2 YYNGEE. The ends were cut back, 4 bases at V and 3 bases at J, with 10 bases in the middle. The CDR3 runs to 13 residues. The CDR3 loop reads CASSQRGDTEAFF. The CDR3 bases are TGTGCCAGCAGCCAGAGGGGTGACACTGAAGCTTTCTTT.

In this sample, this clonotype turned up a few times. The chain employs TRBV12-5 and TRBJ1-1; tentatively, D is TRBD1 (5 bases). The CDR3 contains 14 residues. CDR1 and CDR2 (germline): LGHNT, FRNRAP. Trimming left V 1 base short and J 5 bases short, with 11 bases between. The CDR3 loop reads CASGLGGTATEAFF. The CDR3 DNA reads as TGTGCTAGTGGTTTGGGCGGGACGGCAACTGAAGCTTTCTTT.

A word on this clonotype: The junction and the germline gene differ at one end; a read error may be behind it. The rearrangement links TRBV6-1 to TRBJ2-7; a weak D match, TRBD2 (5 bases). In germline, CDR1 is MNHNS, CDR2 SASEGT. CDR3 length: 11 residues. CDR3 DNA: TGTGCCAGCAGTGAAAGGAGGTCAGTCAGCTTC. As protein: CASSERRSVSF.

In this sample, this clonotype turned up many times. The genes are TRBV2 and TRBJ2-6; D uncertain. Per germline, CDR1 SNHLY and CDR2 FYNNEI. This CDR3 region has 15 residues. V was pared by 7 bases and J by 0 bases, with 10 bases between. The CDR3 DNA sequence: TGTGCCAGCACCCGATCCCACTCTGGGGCCAACGTCCTGACTTTC. Protein product: CASTRSHSGANVLTF.

This clonotype was seen only a few times. The V gene is TRBV6-1, the J gene TRBJ1-2, with TRBD1 matching 8 bases. The CDR3 consists of 14 residues. With 6 bases clipped from V and 0 bases from J, the junction kept 3 bases outside the gene matches. Germline CDR1 reads MNHNS; CDR2 reads SASEGT. In nucleotides, the CDR3 is TGTGCCAGCAGGACAGGGGAGACTAACTATGGCTACACCTTC. It specifies CASRTGETNYGYTF.

V and J are TRBV19 and TRBJ1-5; 8 bases map to TRBD1. V was pared by 1 base and J by 2 bases, with 1 base of the junction left unmatched. The germline CDR1 and CDR2 sequences are LNHDA and SQIVND (reference sequence). The CDR3 is 15 amino acids. CDR3: CASSIVTGGNQPQHF. The CDR3 coding sequence is TGTGCCAGTAGTATAGTGACAGGGGGCAATCAGCCCCAGCATTTT.

This clonotype was seen repeatedly, ten times or more. V usage is TRBV27 and J usage is TRBJ2-5; no clear D. The germline V gene has CDR1 MNHEY and CDR2 SMNVEV (reference sequence). Trimming left V 2 bases short and J 5 bases short, with 9 bases between. This CDR3 is 13 amino acids long. In DNA form, the CDR3 reads TGTGCCAGCAGTTTAGTCAGTTCCGAGACCCAGTACTTC. Its translation is CASSLVSSETQYF.

The sample holds many counts of this clonotype. A much more abundant neighbour one base away suggests this may be a read error. The genes are TRBV6-5 and TRBJ2-7; possibly TRBD2 for D (6 bases). CDR3 size: 15 residues. The germline V gene has CDR1 MNHEY and CDR2 SVGAGI. The CDR3 DNA reads as TGTGCCAGCAGTCACGTAGCGGAGTATTCCTACGGGCAGTACTTC. The encoded protein is CASSHVAEYSYGQYF.

This clonotype was picked up many times. V and J are TRBV5-4 and TRBJ2-1, with TRBD2 matching over 12 bases. The germline CDR1 and CDR2 sequences are SGHNT and YYREEE (reference sequence). The CDR3 totals 16 residues. V dropped 4 bases and J dropped 4; count of bases not matched to a gene: 6. The chain's CDR3 is CASSPSGGGEYNEQFF. For the CDR3, the DNA is TGTGCCAGCAGCCCTAGCGGGGGGGGAGAGTACAATGAGCAGTTCTTC.